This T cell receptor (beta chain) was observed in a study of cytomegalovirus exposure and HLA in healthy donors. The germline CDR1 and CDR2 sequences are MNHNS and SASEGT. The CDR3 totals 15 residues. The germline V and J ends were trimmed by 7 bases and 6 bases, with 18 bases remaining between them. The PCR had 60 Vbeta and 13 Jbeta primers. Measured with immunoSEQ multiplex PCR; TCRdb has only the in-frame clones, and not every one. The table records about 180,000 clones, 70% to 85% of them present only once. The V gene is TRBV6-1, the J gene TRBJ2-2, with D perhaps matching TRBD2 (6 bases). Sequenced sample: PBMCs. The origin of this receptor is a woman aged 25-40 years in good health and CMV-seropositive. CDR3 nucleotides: TGTGCCAGCACTCTTCCTACTAGCTGGGCCGGGGAGCTGTTTTTT. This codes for CASTLPTSWAGELFF.